This T cell receptor (beta chain) was recorded in a study of early T cells in non-severe SARS-CoV-2 infection (dated by TCRdb to the early 2020s). Looking at the study overall: TCR sequencing used bulk RNA from unsorted whole blood, so alpha and beta chains could not be paired. General conclusions and limits of the study: Matching against VDJdb was skewed toward anti-spike CD8 responses, likely underestimated virus-specific expansions, and missed private and CD4 specificities.

In its sample, this clonotype was seen a few times. What this receptor recognizes is not known. The sample holds no much larger clone one base away, and base qualities are not on file. Set within a cohort of healthcare workers in London, UK, this nested case-control study involved weekly PCR testing of nasopharyngeal swabs along with blood sampling. Healthcare workers were recruited during the week of the UK lockdown, between 23 and 31 March 2020, and followed weekly for up to roughly 15 weeks. There are 14 amino acids in the CDR3, from cysteine to phenylalanine inclusive. The read is trimmed to its CDR3 DNA, 42 bases read in frame from base 1. CDR1 and CDR2 were assigned from the germline V gene as SGHAT and FQNNGV. V loses 1 base, J loses 6 bases, and the germline ends lie 12 bases apart. Library preparation used 5' RACE. The sequencing machine was a NextSeq 500. To correct for sequencing error and PCR bias, the TCR library protocol tagged individual cDNA molecules with unique molecular identifiers. TCR alpha and beta chains were both sequenced, and the abundances of alpha and beta sequences in each sample were closely correlated with each other. Regarding the original processing steps: Decombinator V4 was used to annotate the V gene, J gene and CDR3 of the TCR sequences. Expanded TCRs were defined as changing significantly between any two time points under a Poisson model with p below 0.0001. Abundances of TCRs were expressed as counts per million after normalisation to the total number of TCRs sequenced in each sample. MAIT TCRs were defined by TRAV1-2 paired with TRAJ12, TRAJ20 or TRAJ33, and iNKT TCRs by TRAV10 paired with TRAJ18. VDJdb, accessed 1 November 2021, was searched for CMV, EBV and SARS-CoV-2 annotated TCRs, with TCRs annotated for multiple antigens excluded. TCRdb itself trimmed the public reads at Q25 with fastp, ran MiXCR and retained productive beta chains. Every distinct CDR3 protein forms one entry, paired with its most common genes and DNA. Here the V and J calls rest on TCRdb's processing, not on the authors' analysis. The sample table lists 70,000 to 85,000 distinct CDR3 sequences, less than 15% of them with a count of one. Approximately 5.7% of the sample belongs to the ten largest clones.

The sample consisted of whole blood. This receptor chain uses TRBV11-2 and TRBJ1-2, and the D gene may be TRBD1, 5 bases matching. The clonotype was recovered from an adult who was a healthcare worker with PCR-confirmed SARS-CoV-2 infection or an uninfected control (not recorded which). This receptor carries the CDR3 CASSLVGGANGYTF. The bases are TGTGCCAGCAGCTTAGTTGGGGGAGCGAATGGCTACACCTTC.